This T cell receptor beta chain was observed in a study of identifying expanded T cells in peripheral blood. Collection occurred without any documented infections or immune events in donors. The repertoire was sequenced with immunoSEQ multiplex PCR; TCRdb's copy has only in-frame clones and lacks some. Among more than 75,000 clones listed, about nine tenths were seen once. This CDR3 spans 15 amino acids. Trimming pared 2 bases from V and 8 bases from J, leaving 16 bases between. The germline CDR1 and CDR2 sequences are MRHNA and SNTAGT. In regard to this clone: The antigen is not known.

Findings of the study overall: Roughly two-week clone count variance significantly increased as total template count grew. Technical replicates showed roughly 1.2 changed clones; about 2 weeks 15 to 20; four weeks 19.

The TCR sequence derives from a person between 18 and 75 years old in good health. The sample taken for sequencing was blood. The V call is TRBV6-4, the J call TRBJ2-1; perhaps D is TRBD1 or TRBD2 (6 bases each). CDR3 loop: CASSDTGLGGDEQFF. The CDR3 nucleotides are TGTGCCAGCAGTGACACTGGATTGGGGGGCGATGAGCAGTTCTTC.